A selection of T cell receptor beta chains follows, all from one sample in a study of PD-1 blockade in classical Hodgkin lymphoma. The method was immunoSEQ multiplex PCR; TCRdb's version includes in-frame clones alone and lacks a portion of them. The table includes over 45,000 clones, 73% detected once. The sequencing used peripheral blood mononuclear cells (PBMCs), collected before the second cycle of nivolumab. The receptors come from a human donor with classical Hodgkin lymphoma. CDR3s include the opening cysteine and the closing phenylalanine or tryptophan. A D gene is named only where the DNA matches it firmly. Part of the rows lack a size; the others show once, few, many or a class for expanded clones.

D gene	V gene	J gene	clone size	CDR3 protein	CDR3 DNA
NA	TRBV11-3	TRBJ2-1	NA	CASSLSSLESGQFF	TGTGCCAGCAGCTTGTCGTCTCTCGAAAGCGGGCAGTTCTTC
NA	TRBV10-1	TRBJ1-1	NA	CASSDSMNTEAFF	TGCGCCAGCAGTGACAGCATGAACACTGAAGCTTTCTTT
NA	TRBV7-2	TRBJ2-7	few	CASSLSTGSYEQYF	TGTGCCAGCAGCTTAAGCACAGGGTCCTACGAGCAGTACTTC
TRBD1	TRBV5-1	TRBJ2-7	NA	CASSSGQDSYEQYF	TGCGCCAGCAGTTCAGGACAGGACTCCTACGAGCAGTACTTC
TRBD2	TRBV5-4	TRBJ2-1	NA	CASSFATSGRHDEQFF	TGTGCCAGCAGCTTCGCGACTAGCGGGAGGCACGATGAGCAGTTCTTC
NA	TRBV4-2	TRBJ2-7	NA	CASDDRGGEQYF	TGTGCCAGCGACGACCGCGGCGGCGAGCAGTACTTC
TRBD1	TRBV4-3	TRBJ2-1	NA	CASSQEAGTEKYNEQFF	TGCGCCAGCAGCCAAGAAGCCGGGACAGAGAAATACAATGAGCAGTTCTTC
TRBD1	TRBV25-1	TRBJ2-2	NA	CASSELRQGAGELFF	TGTGCCAGCAGTGAGCTGAGACAGGGCGCCGGGGAGCTGTTTTTT
NA	TRBV6-6	TRBJ2-7	NA	CASSYSTFEQYF	TGTGCCAGCAGTTACTCGACTTTTGAGCAGTACTTC
TRBD1	TRBV30	TRBJ2-2	NA	CAQGVGYTGELFF	TGTGCCCAGGGGGTAGGCTACACCGGGGAGCTGTTTTTT
TRBD2	TRBV6-1	TRBJ2-7	once	CASSGLAGGGYEQYF	TGTGCCAGCAGTGGACTAGCGGGGGGTGGCTACGAGCAGTACTTC
NA	TRBV11-2	TRBJ1-2	NA	CASSQGVNYGYTF	TGTGCCAGCAGCCAAGGGGTTAACTATGGCTACACCTTC
TRBD2	TRBV10-1	TRBJ2-7	NA	CASNDGTRVDEQYF	TGCGCCAGTAACGACGGGACTAGAGTCGACGAGCAGTACTTC
TRBD2	TRBV7-2	TRBJ2-1	NA	CASSPARLAGGEQFF	TGTGCCAGCAGCCCTGCGCGACTAGCGGGAGGTGAGCAGTTCTTC
NA	TRBV5-6	TRBJ2-1	NA	CASSFGGLEQFF	TGTGCCAGCAGCTTTGGCGGTTTGGAGCAGTTCTTC
NA	TRBV19	TRBJ2-2	NA	CASSISKGLFF	TGTGCCAGTAGTATATCTAAGGGGCTGTTTTTT
NA	TRBV10-3	TRBJ2-7	NA	CAISESTDGYEQYF	TGTGCCATCAGTGAGTCAACGGACGGCTACGAGCAGTACTTC
TRBD1	TRBV5-1	TRBJ2-7	NA	CASSWGTGGTYEQYF	TGCGCCAGCAGCTGGGGCACAGGGGGAACCTACGAGCAGTACTTC
NA	TRBV6-7	TRBJ2-2	NA	CASRYPGTTNTGELFF	TGTGCCAGCCGCTACCCGGGGACAACGAACACCGGGGAGCTGTTTTTT
NA	TRBV18	TRBJ1-4	NA	CASSPKYPVEKLFF	TGTGCCAGCTCACCGAAATATCCGGTTGAAAAACTGTTTTTT
NA	TRBV2	TRBJ2-5	NA	CASTPKGGQETQYF	TGTGCCAGCACCCCAAAGGGGGGGCAAGAGACCCAGTACTTC
NA	TRBV2	TRBJ2-3	NA	CASRLGLSTDTQYF	TGTGCCAGCAGACTGGGCCTAAGCACAGATACGCAGTATTTT
NA	TRBV18	TRBJ2-1	NA	CASSPPNSYNEQFF	TGTGCCAGCTCACCACCGAACTCCTACAATGAGCAGTTCTTC
TRBD2	TRBV6-5	TRBJ2-7	NA	CASSQAGGRYEQYF	TGTGCCAGCAGTCAAGCGGGAGGTCGGTACGAGCAGTACTTC
NA	TRBV11-2	TRBJ2-7	few	CASSRRRDPSYEQYF	TGTGCCAGCAGCCGCCGCCGGGACCCAAGCTACGAGCAGTACTTC
NA	TRBV25-1	TRBJ2-1	NA	CASSIVTANPTDEQFF	TGTGCCAGCAGCATTGTGACTGCGAACCCCACGGATGAGCAGTTCTTC
TRBD1	TRBV6-5	TRBJ1-2	NA	CASSYSTRGNYGYTF	TGTGCCAGCAGTTACTCGACCAGGGGGAACTATGGCTACACCTTC
NA	TRBV28	TRBJ2-1	NA	CASSLASDNEQFF	TGTGCCAGCAGTTTAGCGTCTGACAATGAGCAGTTCTTC
TRBD1	TRBV19	TRBJ1-5	few	CASRDRENQPQHF	TGTGCCAGCCGGGACAGGGAAAATCAGCCCCAGCATTTT
NA	TRBV6-5	TRBJ2-7	NA	CASTNVMGYEQYF	TGTGCCAGCACCAACGTCATGGGATACGAGCAGTACTTC
NA	TRBV23-1	TRBJ2-3	NA	CASSRFPPQGTDTQYF	TGCGCCAGCAGTCGCTTTCCCCCCCAAGGGACAGATACGCAGTATTTT
NA	TRBV5-1	TRBJ2-1	NA	CASSLGLVFYEQFF	TGCGCCAGCAGCTTGGGACTAGTCTTCTATGAGCAGTTCTTC
NA	TRBV7-2	TRBJ2-7	NA	CASSLVPTAYEQYF	TGTGCCAGCAGCTTAGTTCCAACAGCCTACGAGCAGTACTTC
TRBD1	TRBV7-2	TRBJ2-7	NA	CASSFGGTGVHEQYF	TGTGCCAGCAGCTTTGGGGGGACAGGGGTCCACGAGCAGTACTTC
TRBD2	TRBV27	TRBJ2-3	NA	CASSLRPSGASTDTQYF	TGTGCCAGCAGCTTAAGGCCTAGCGGGGCTAGCACAGATACGCAGTATTTT
NA	TRBV6-5	TRBJ1-4	NA	CASSSGQINEKLFF	TGTGCCAGCAGTTCCGGACAGATCAATGAAAAACTGTTTTTT
TRBD2	TRBV10-3	TRBJ2-7	NA	CAISERPTSGGSYEQYF	TGTGCCATCAGTGAACGCCCAACTAGCGGAGGCTCCTACGAGCAGTACTTC
NA	TRBV7-3	TRBJ2-6	NA	CASSPFRLGAAGANVLTF	TGTGCCAGCAGCCCCTTTCGACTGGGGGCGGCGGGGGCCAACGTCCTGACTTTC
NA	TRBV10-3	TRBJ1-1	NA	CAISESNSRISGTEAFF	TGTGCCATCAGTGAGTCGAATTCCCGGATTTCGGGAACTGAAGCTTTCTTT
TRBD1	TRBV6-5	TRBJ2-7	NA	CASSYSGTASSYEQYF	TGTGCCAGCAGTTACTCGGGGACAGCCAGCTCCTACGAGCAGTACTTC
TRBD2	TRBV19	TRBJ2-1	few	CASSIDRGLADEQFF	TGTGCCAGTAGTATAGACCGAGGACTAGCGGATGAGCAGTTCTTC
NA	TRBV6-5	TRBJ2-2	NA	CASSVYTGELFF	TGTGCCAGCAGTGTATACACCGGGGAGCTGTTTTTT
NA	TRBV29-1	TRBJ2-3	once	CSVHIQGTDTQYF	TGCAGCGTTCACATACAGGGAACAGATACGCAGTATTTT
NA	TRBV11-2	TRBJ2-3	many	CASSLREAGRADTQYF	TGTGCCAGCAGCTTAAGGGAGGCAGGGAGAGCAGATACGCAGTATTTT
NA	TRBV5-4	TRBJ2-5	NA	CASSSVASVGGQETQYF	TGTGCCAGCAGCTCTGTTGCTTCGGTTGGCGGGCAAGAGACCCAGTACTTC
NA	TRBV18	TRBJ1-3	NA	CASSPPNGLSGNTIYF	TGTGCCAGCTCACCACCCAACGGCCTCTCTGGAAACACCATATATTTT
NA	TRBV27	TRBJ2-5	NA	CASSLSPGGPIETQYF	TGTGCCAGCAGTTTAAGCCCAGGGGGGCCGATCGAGACCCAGTACTTC
NA	TRBV19	TRBJ2-7	medium-sized	CASSIRGVRMGQYF	TGTGCCAGTAGTATTCGGGGAGTGAGGATGGGACAGTACTTC
NA	TRBV7-3	TRBJ1-1	NA	CASSSSVGTEAFF	TGTGCCAGCAGCTCGTCGGTTGGAACTGAAGCTTTCTTT
NA	TRBV9	TRBJ2-6	once	CASSVGSSGANVLTF	TGTGCCAGCAGCGTAGGAAGCTCTGGGGCCAACGTCCTGACTTTC
TRBD2	TRBV7-6	TRBJ2-7	NA	CASSLVSAGVREQYF	TGTGCCAGCAGCTTAGTGTCGGCGGGAGTTCGCGAGCAGTACTTC
NA	TRBV9	TRBJ2-7	NA	CASSPGTGTYEQYF	TGTGCCAGCAGCCCAGGGACTGGGACCTACGAGCAGTACTTC